This T cell receptor (beta chain) was sequenced in a study of OX40 agonist ivuxolimab in advanced cancers. Study-level background: Patients were infused with ivuxolimab every 2 weeks at 0.01 to 10 mg/kg. The study's findings and limits: Averaging showed that CD8+ T cells had more expanded clones than CD4+ did.

This CDR3 spans 16 amino acids. Trimming left V 1 base short and J 10 bases short, with 19 bases between. CDR1 and CDR2 (germline): MNHNS, SASEGT. A note on this clone: Its target is not known.

TCRdb's copy holds only in-frame clones and misses some; the assay was immunoSEQ multiplex PCR. The table lists about 100,000 clones, under 95% of them singletons. Sequencing was performed on CD4+ or CD8+ T cells sorted from blood, taken in a trial of the OX40 agonist ivuxolimab. The V gene is TRBV6-1, the J gene TRBJ1-4; a possible D gene is TRBD1 (6 bases). This TCR came from an adult with an advanced solid tumor such as melanoma, head and neck, liver or kidney cancer. The CDR3 protein is CASSEGGGGNFGKLFF. CDR3 nucleotide sequence: TGTGCCAGCAGTGAAGGAGGGGGTGGGAATTTTGGAAAACTGTTTTTT.